This is a list of T cell receptor beta chains from one sample in a study of blood T cells in healthy people across ages. TCRdb recomputed calls from the 5' RACE reads with MiXCR, one row per CDR3 protein. The sample has 1.5 million to 2 million distinct CDR3 sequences, around 50% seen once. Sequenced: blood. Receptors originate from a woman in her 40s in good health. CDR3s include the opening cysteine and the closing phenylalanine or tryptophan. A D gene is named only where the DNA matches it firmly. Some rows have no size entry. The others give once, few or many, or a class for an expanded clone.

TRBJ2-3	TRBV20-1	TRBD2	few	CSASHVGGVTDTQYF	TGCAGTGCTAGTCATGTGGGGGGGGTGACAGATACGCAGTATTTT
TRBJ2-3	TRBV12-3/TRBV12-4	NA	once	CASSRKRGAESTDTQYF	TGTGCCAGCAGCCGGAAACGGGGGGCAGAGAGCACAGATACGCAGTATTTT
TRBJ1-5	TRBV28	NA	NA	CASSLVENNQPQHF	TGTGCCAGCAGTTTGGTGGAGAACAATCAGCCCCAGCATTTT
TRBJ1-2	TRBV7-2	NA	NA	CASSLTGPRGYTF	TGTGCCAGCAGCTTAACAGGACCTAGAGGCTACACCTTC
TRBJ2-1	TRBV15	NA	NA	CATSGGGTGNEQFF	TGTGCCACCAGCGGAGGGGGGACTGGGAATGAGCAGTTCTTC
TRBJ1-6	TRBV15	NA	NA	CATSRRGVTAPLHF	TGTGCCACCAGCAGAAGGGGAGTGACTGCACCCCTCCACTTT
TRBJ1-2	TRBV28	NA	NA	CASSLTPETYGYTF	TGTGCCAGCAGTCTCACCCCAGAGACCTATGGCTACACCTTC
TRBJ2-7	TRBV7-2	TRBD1	NA	CASSLVGTGGYNEQYF	TGTGCCAGCAGCTTAGTGGGGACAGGGGGGTACAATGAGCAGTACTTC
TRBJ2-4	TRBV20-1	TRBD2	few	CSARAGVNIQYF	TGCAGTGCTAGGGCGGGGGTGAACATTCAGTACTTC
TRBJ2-7	TRBV7-2	TRBD1	NA	CASSPDRASKETRYF	TGTGCCAGCAGCCCCGACAGGGCGTCGAAAGAGACCCGGTACTTC
TRBJ1-6	TRBV7-9	NA	NA	CASSGQDNSPLHF	TGTGCCAGCAGCGGCCAGGATAATTCACCCCTCCACTTT
TRBJ2-4	TRBV7-2	TRBD1	few	CASSGQGALNIQYF	TGTGCCAGCAGCGGACAGGGGGCCTTAAACATTCAGTACTTC
TRBJ2-6	TRBV5-1	TRBD2	NA	CASSSFGGTKSGANVLTF	TGCGCCAGCAGCTCATTTGGGGGGACTAAATCTGGGGCCAACGTCCTGACTTTC
TRBJ1-2	TRBV29-1	NA	few	CSVETQASYGYTF	TGCAGCGTTGAGACCCAGGCATCCTATGGCTACACCTTC
TRBJ2-3	TRBV24-1	NA	few	CATSDPDRGGSDTQYF	TGTGCCACCAGTGACCCCGACAGGGGAGGGTCAGATACGCAGTATTTT
TRBJ2-1	TRBV5-8	NA	few	CASSQQGRVYNEQFF	TGTGCCAGCAGCCAGCAGGGGCGAGTCTACAATGAGCAGTTCTTC
TRBJ1-5	TRBV9	TRBD1	NA	CASSPRGYSNQPQHF	TGTGCCAGCAGCCCCAGGGGGTATAGCAATCAGCCCCAGCATTTT
TRBJ2-2	TRBV29-1	NA	NA	CSFRDSGELFF	TGCAGCTTCAGGGATTCCGGGGAGCTGTTTTTT
TRBJ1-5	TRBV7-2	NA	few	CASSSRRAENQPQHF	TGTGCCAGCAGCTCCCGGCGGGCGGAAAATCAGCCCCAGCATTTT
TRBJ2-1	TRBV6-2/TRBV6-3	NA	few	CASSYVGDGPFF	TGTGCCAGCAGTTACGTCGGGGACGGACCGTTCTTC
TRBJ1-6	TRBV5-1	NA	NA	CASSSAGGESRLHF	TGCGCCAGCAGCTCTGCCGGAGGGGAAAGTCGCCTCCACTTT
TRBJ2-1	TRBV4-3	NA	few	CASSQDSKDQSSYNEQFF	TGCGCCAGCAGCCAAGATTCAAAGGACCAGAGCTCCTACAATGAGCAGTTCTTC
TRBJ2-5	TRBV5-1	NA	NA	CASSLKGEAQYF	TGCGCCAGCAGCTTGAAGGGAGAGGCCCAGTACTTC
TRBJ2-7	TRBV7-2	TRBD2	few	CASSSYSGGGYYEQYF	TGTGCCAGCAGCTCCTATAGCGGGGGGGGATACTACGAGCAGTACTTC
TRBJ2-7	TRBV12-3/TRBV12-4	TRBD1	NA	CASREQGSPYEQYF	TGTGCCAGCAGGGAACAGGGGTCCCCCTACGAGCAGTACTTC
TRBJ2-3	TRBV4-2	TRBD2	NA	CASSQDPSSGGLADTQYF	TGTGCCAGCAGCCAAGATCCCTCCTCGGGGGGGCTGGCAGATACGCAGTATTTT
TRBJ2-1	TRBV6-2/TRBV6-3	TRBD2	NA	CASRPGTSASNEQFF	TGTGCCAGCCGCCCAGGGACTAGTGCCTCCAATGAGCAGTTCTTC
TRBJ1-4	TRBV15	NA	NA	CATSIEPRGEKLFF	TGTGCCACCAGCATTGAACCCCGGGGGGAAAAACTGTTTTTT
TRBJ2-4	TRBV27	TRBD1	once	CVSSLRPPAGGENIQYF	TGTGTCAGCAGTTTAAGGCCCCCCGCAGGGGGAGAAAACATTCAGTACTTC
TRBJ2-5	TRBV6-2/TRBV6-3	NA	NA	CASGKGRGYEQYF	TGTGCCAGCGGAAAGGGCAGGGGATATGAGCAGTACTTC
TRBJ2-1	TRBV4-3	NA	NA	CASSQEEGRFNEQFF	TGCGCCAGCAGCCAAGAAGAAGGTAGATTCAATGAGCAGTTCTTC
TRBJ2-3	TRBV12-3/TRBV12-4	NA	few	CASSVGGALDTQYF	TGTGCCAGCAGTGTAGGGGGAGCTCTAGATACGCAGTATTTT
TRBJ1-6	TRBV20-1	NA	NA	CSARGPLGPDLHF	TGCAGTGCTAGGGGGCCCTTGGGGCCTGACCTCCACTTT
TRBJ2-6	TRBV27	TRBD1	once	CASSPLRTGLFPGANVLTF	TGTGCCAGCAGTCCACTAAGGACAGGGCTATTCCCTGGGGCCAACGTCCTGACTTTC
TRBJ2-5	TRBV7-2	NA	NA	CASSVGAGGPQGTQYF	TGTGCCAGCAGCGTAGGAGCAGGGGGGCCACAAGGGACCCAGTACTTC
TRBJ1-4	TRBV29-1	NA	few	CSVTGGGGEKLFF	TGCAGCGTCACCGGGGGAGGAGGCGAAAAACTGTTTTTT
TRBJ2-7	TRBV20-1	NA	few	CSARNVQAQENEQYF	TGCAGTGCTAGGAATGTACAGGCCCAGGAAAACGAGCAGTACTTC
TRBJ2-5	TRBV4-3	TRBD1	NA	CASSQDRQGIREQYF	TGCGCCAGCAGCCAAGATAGACAGGGTATTCGTGAGCAGTACTTC
TRBJ2-5	TRBV4-1	NA	few	CASSQEGSRTQETQYF	TGCGCCAGCAGCCAAGAAGGGTCTAGAACCCAAGAGACCCAGTACTTC
TRBJ2-1	TRBV11-2	NA	NA	CASSLVGRRDNEQFF	TGTGCCAGCAGCTTAGTGGGTAGGCGGGACAATGAGCAGTTCTTC
TRBJ2-6	TRBV6-4	TRBD1	NA	CASSPGTGPSGANVLTF	TGTGCCAGCAGCCCCGGGACAGGCCCCTCTGGGGCCAACGTCCTGACTTTC
TRBJ2-1	TRBV27	NA	few	CASSLTQGNEQFF	TGTGCCAGCAGTTTAACACAGGGCAATGAGCAGTTCTTC
TRBJ2-5	TRBV15	NA	few	CATSRDWVQTQYF	TGTGCCACCAGCAGAGATTGGGTTCAGACCCAGTACTTC
TRBJ2-1	TRBV6-6	TRBD1	NA	CASSYTVQGATYNEQFF	TGTGCCAGCAGTTACACGGTACAGGGGGCGACCTACAATGAGCAGTTCTTC
TRBJ2-1	TRBV7-7	NA	few	CASSLGAQGDEQFF	TGTGCTAGCAGCTTAGGGGCACAGGGTGACGAGCAGTTCTTC
TRBJ2-6	TRBV6-5	NA	few	CASSYPSKGANVLTF	TGTGCCAGCAGTTACCCGTCGAAAGGGGCCAACGTCCTGACTTTC
TRBJ2-1	TRBV10-3	NA	few	CAISGTQRGNEQFF	TGTGCCATCAGTGGGACCCAGAGAGGCAATGAGCAGTTCTTC
TRBJ1-2	TRBV29-1	NA	NA	CSEVGGLINYGYTF	TGCAGTGAGGTGGGGGGGTTGATAAACTATGGCTACACCTTC
TRBJ1-5	TRBV28	NA	NA	CASSRSPTNNQPQHF	TGTGCCAGCAGTCGTTCCCCCACGAACAATCAGCCCCAGCATTTT
TRBJ2-1	TRBV4-2	NA	NA	CASSEDLGSPFNEQFF	TGTGCCAGCAGCGAAGACCTAGGTTCTCCTTTCAATGAGCAGTTCTTC
TRBJ2-1	TRBV11-1	NA	NA	CATMRGNEQFF	TGTGCCACCATGAGGGGGAATGAGCAGTTCTTC
TRBJ2-4	TRBV20-1	TRBD1	NA	CSARDRTGGGKNIQYF	TGCAGTGCTAGAGATAGGACAGGGGGAGGTAAAAACATTCAGTACTTC